This entry describes one T cell receptor beta chain. This receptor's antigen is unknown. No clone much larger than this one lies a single base away; base qualities are absent. No immunosuppressive medication had been given to the ulcerative colitis patients before the diagnostic colonoscopy. Blood was sampled at the time of the colonoscopy. The Wizard kit (Promega) was used to extract genomic DNA from the blood and intestinal samples. This sample was taken from a study of pediatric ulcerative colitis (dated 2019 in TCRdb). As for the study more broadly: Pancolitis was present in roughly seven ulcerative colitis patients and left-sided colitis in two, and histology consistent with ulcerative colitis was found in all of these patients. From eight or nine newly diagnosed, treatment-naive pediatric ulcerative colitis patients and four non-IBD control children, paired blood and rectal samples were collected. By Pediatric Ulcerative Colitis Activity Index, two patients had mild disease, four had moderate disease and three had acute severe colitis.

Using the immunoSEQ TRB Survey service, rearranged CDR3 beta regions were amplified from genomic DNA with multiplex V and J primers. To keep depth equal across samples, survey-level sequencing depth of up to 500,000 reads per sample was applied. Libraries were purified, pooled and sequenced on Illumina technology. Under the source paper's analysis protocol: Productive clonality, sample overlap, pairwise scatters, CDR3 beta length, V/D/J gene usage and productiveness were assessed with immunoSEQ online tools. Alongside Shannon and Simpson indices, calculated diversity was computed as the number of unique rearrangements divided by total templates, multiplied by 100. Z-score normalized data were analyzed by principal component analysis with the R prcomp function and the ggbiplot package. Morisita's index was used to quantify blood-rectal clonal overlap within each subject. TCRdb carries this immuneACCESS record with in-frame sequences only. Its versions omit some clonotypes, under half of them owing to an unresolved V gene in the studies checked, with the rest unexplained. V and J calls and clone size are as listed in that table; D and trimming were resolved from the DNA. For this sample the table gives around 64,000 clones, of which 86% were detected only once. The ten largest clones take up 3% to 4.5% of the sample.

Summary of the overall study and its limitations: For technical reasons, the blood samples of a couple of patients yielded substantially fewer templates, so those samples were excluded from the blood-rectal overlap analysis. Significantly higher autologous blood-rectal clonal overlap was found in ulcerative colitis patients than in controls, which suggested increased T cell trafficking to inflamed tissue. Because repertoires came from total lymphocyte DNA, patterns in rare subsets such as regulatory T cells may not be reflected. Controls, mild-moderate and acute severe colitis patients were separated by rectal repertoire features, and reduced rectal diversity due to clonal expansions was observed in acute severe colitis. The healthy control group was small, with only four individuals. A couple of rectal CDR3 clonotypes turned up in every ulcerative colitis patient but in none of the controls.

The receptor was isolated from a boy between 10 and 17 years old with severe ulcerative colitis. Input material: blood.

The CDR3 region has the sequence CASSLGQRRDNEQFF. The nucleotides read TGTGCCAGCAGCTTAGGGCAGCGGAGGGACAATGAGCAGTTCTTC. The V and J segments used are TRBV7-2 and TRBJ2-1; tentative D gene TRBD2, with 6 bases matching. Trimming takes 1 base from V and 5 bases from J, and the germline ends sit 12 bases apart. The CDR3, from cysteine to phenylalanine, totals 15 residues. Left in the record is the CDR3 DNA by itself, 45 bases read in frame from the first base. Via the germline V gene, CDR1 is SGHTA and CDR2 FQGNSA.